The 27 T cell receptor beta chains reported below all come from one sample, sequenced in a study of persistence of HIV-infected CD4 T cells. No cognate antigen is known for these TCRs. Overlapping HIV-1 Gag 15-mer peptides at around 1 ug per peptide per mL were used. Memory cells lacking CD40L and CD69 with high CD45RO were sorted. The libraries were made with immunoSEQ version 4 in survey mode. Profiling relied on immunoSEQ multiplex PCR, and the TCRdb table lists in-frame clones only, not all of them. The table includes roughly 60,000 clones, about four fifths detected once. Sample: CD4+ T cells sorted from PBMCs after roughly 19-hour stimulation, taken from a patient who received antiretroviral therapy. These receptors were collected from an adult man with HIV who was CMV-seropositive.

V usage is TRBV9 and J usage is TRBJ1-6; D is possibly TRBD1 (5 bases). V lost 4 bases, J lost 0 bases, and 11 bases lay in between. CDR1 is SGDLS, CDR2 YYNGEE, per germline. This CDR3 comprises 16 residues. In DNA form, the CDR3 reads TGTGCCAGCAGCACGACAGCCAGCTCCTATAATTCACCCCTCCACTTT. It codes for CASSTTASSYNSPLHF.

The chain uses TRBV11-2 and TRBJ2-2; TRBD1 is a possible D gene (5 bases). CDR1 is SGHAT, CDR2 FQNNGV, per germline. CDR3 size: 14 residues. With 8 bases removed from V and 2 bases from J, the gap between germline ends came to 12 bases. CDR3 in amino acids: CASADRGNTGELFF. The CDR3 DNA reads TGTGCCAGCGCAGACAGAGGCAACACCGGGGAGCTGTTTTTT.

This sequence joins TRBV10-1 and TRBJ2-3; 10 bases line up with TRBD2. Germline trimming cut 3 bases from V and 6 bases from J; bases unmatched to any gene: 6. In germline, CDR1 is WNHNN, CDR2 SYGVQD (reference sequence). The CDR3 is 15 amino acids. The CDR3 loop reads CASSEGLAVKDTQYF. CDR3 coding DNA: TGCGCCAGCAGTGAAGGACTAGCGGTAAAGGATACGCAGTATTTT.

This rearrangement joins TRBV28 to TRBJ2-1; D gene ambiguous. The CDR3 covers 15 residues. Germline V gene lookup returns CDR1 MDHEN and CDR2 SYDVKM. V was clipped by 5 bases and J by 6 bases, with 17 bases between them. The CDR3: CASSPPRLAFNEQFF. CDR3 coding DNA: TGTGCCAGCAGTCCCCCCCGATTGGCCTTCAATGAGCAGTTCTTC.

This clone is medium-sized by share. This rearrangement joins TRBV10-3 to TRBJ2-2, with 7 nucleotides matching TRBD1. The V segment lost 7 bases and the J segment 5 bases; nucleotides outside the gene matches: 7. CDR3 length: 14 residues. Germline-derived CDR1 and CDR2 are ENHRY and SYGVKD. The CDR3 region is CAINSGTVTGELFF. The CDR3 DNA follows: TGTGCCATCAATTCCGGGACAGTGACCGGGGAGCTGTTTTTT.

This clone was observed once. The chain's CDR3 is CASSLTTQAGELFF. CDR3 sequence (DNA): TGCGCCAGCAGCTTGACGACACAGGCCGGGGAGCTGTTTTTT. J is TRBJ2-2 and V is TRBV5-1; TRBD1 might be the D (5 bases). Germline V gene data show CDR1 as SGHRS and CDR2 as YFSETQ. The CDR3 runs to 14 residues. V was shortened by 1 base and J by 6 bases, with 10 bases between the two germline ends.

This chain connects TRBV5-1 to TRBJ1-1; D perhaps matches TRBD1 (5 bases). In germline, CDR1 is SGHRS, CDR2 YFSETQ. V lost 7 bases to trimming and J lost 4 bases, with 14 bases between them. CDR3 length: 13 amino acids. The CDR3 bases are TGCGCCAGCGCGGGGGGAGTGGGCACTGAAGCTTTCTTT. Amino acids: CASAGGVGTEAFF.

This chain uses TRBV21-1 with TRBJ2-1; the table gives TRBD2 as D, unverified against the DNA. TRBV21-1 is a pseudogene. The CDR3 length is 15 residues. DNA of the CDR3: TGTGCCAGCAGGTTACTAGCGGGGGTGATATATGAGCAGTTCTTC. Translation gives CASRLLAGVIYEQFF.

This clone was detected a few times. CDR3 sequence: CASSLGTPRRDTQYF. In nucleotides, the CDR3 is TGTGCCAGCAGCCTAGGGACCCCTCGCAGAGATACGCAGTATTTT. The chain has TRBV9 and TRBJ2-3; D tentatively reads TRBD1 or TRBD2 (5 bases each). The V end was cut by 4 bases, the J end by 5 bases, with 17 bases between. The germline V gene has CDR1 SGDLS and CDR2 YYNGEE. The length of the CDR3 is 15 residues.

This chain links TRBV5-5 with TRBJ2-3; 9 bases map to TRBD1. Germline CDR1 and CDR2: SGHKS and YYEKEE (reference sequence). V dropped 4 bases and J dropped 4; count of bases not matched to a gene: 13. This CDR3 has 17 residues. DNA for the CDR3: TGTGCCAGCAGCCCTCGGTTTACAGGGGGCGAGGCAGATACGCAGTATTTT. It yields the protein CASSPRFTGGEADTQYF.

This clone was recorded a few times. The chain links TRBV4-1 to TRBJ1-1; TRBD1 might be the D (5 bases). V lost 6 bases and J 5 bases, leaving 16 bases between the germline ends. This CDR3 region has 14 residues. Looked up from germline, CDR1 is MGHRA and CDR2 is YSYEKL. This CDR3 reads CASSVDSYRTEAFF. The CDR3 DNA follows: TGCGCCAGCAGTGTCGACAGCTACAGGACTGAAGCTTTCTTT.

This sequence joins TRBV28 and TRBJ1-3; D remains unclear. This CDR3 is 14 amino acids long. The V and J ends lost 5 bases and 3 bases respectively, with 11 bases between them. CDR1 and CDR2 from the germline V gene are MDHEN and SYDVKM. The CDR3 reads CASSPPESGNTIYF. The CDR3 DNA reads TGTGCCAGCAGTCCGCCAGAAAGTGGAAACACCATATATTTT.

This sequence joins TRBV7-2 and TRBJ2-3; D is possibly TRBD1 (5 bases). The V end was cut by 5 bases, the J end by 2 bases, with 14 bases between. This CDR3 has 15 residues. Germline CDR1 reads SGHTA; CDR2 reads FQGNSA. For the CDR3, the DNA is TGTGCCAGCAGCCAAGACAGAACTTACACAGATACGCAGTATTTT. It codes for CASSQDRTYTDTQYF.

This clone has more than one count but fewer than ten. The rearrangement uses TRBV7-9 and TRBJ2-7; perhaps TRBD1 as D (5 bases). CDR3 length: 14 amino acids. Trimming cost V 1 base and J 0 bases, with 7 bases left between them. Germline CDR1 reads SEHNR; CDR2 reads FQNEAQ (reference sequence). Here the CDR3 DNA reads TGTGCCAGCAGCTTAGGACAGAACTCCTACGAGCAGTACTTC. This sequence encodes CASSLGQNSYEQYF.

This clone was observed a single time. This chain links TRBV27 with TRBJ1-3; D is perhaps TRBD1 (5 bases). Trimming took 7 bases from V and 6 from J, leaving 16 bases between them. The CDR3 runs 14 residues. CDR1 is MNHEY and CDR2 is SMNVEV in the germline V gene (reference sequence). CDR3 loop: CASKGASASNTIYF. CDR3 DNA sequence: TGTGCCAGCAAAGGGGCTTCAGCCTCAAACACCATATATTTT.

CDR3 nucleotides: TGTGCCACCAGTGATTGGACAGTGGATGAGCAGTTCTTC. It encodes CATSDWTVDEQFF. The chain recombines TRBV24-1 with TRBJ2-1; maybe TRBD1 (6 bases). The CDR3 totals 13 residues. From germline, CDR1 is KGHDR and CDR2 SFDVKD. V gave up 2 bases and J gave up 8 bases, with 9 bases separating them.

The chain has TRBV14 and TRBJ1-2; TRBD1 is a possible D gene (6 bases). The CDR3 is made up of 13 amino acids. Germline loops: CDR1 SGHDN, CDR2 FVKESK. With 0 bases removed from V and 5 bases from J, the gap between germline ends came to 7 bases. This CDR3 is CASSQEGGYGYTF. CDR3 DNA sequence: TGTGCCAGCAGCCAAGAAGGGGGGTATGGCTACACCTTC. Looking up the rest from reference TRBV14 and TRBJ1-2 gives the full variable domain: EAGVTQFPSHSVIEKGQTVTLRCDPISGHDNLYWYRRVMGKEIKFLLHFVKESKQDESGMPNNRFLAERTGGTYSTLKVQPAELEDSGVYFCASSQEGGYGYTFGSGTRLTVV.

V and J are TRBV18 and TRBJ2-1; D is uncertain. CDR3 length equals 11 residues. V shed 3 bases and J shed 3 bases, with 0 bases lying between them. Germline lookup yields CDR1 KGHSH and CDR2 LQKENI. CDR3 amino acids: CASSPYNEQFF. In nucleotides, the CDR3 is TGTGCCAGCTCACCCTACAATGAGCAGTTCTTC.

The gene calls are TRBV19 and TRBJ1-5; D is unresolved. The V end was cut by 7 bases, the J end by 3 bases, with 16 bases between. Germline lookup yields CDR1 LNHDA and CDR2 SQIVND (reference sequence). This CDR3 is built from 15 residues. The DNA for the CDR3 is TGTGCCAGTACCCTCCGGGCCCAGGCCAATCAGCCCCAGCATTTT. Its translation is CASTLRAQANQPQHF.

The CDR3 sequence: CASSLGGVPYEQYF. Written as DNA, the CDR3 is TGTGCCAGCAGCTTAGGGGGAGTACCCTACGAGCAGTACTTC. V and J are TRBV7-9 and TRBJ2-7; TRBD2 is a possible D gene (5 bases). The germline gives CDR1 SEHNR, CDR2 FQNEAQ (reference sequence). V lost 1 base and J lost 2, with 9 bases in between. The CDR3 has 14 residues.

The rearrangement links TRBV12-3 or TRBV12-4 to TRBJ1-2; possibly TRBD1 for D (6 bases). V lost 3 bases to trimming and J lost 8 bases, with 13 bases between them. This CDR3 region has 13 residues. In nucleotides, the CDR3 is TGTGCCAGCAGTTTGAGGACAGCCGGAGGCTACACCTTC. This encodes CASSLRTAGGYTF.

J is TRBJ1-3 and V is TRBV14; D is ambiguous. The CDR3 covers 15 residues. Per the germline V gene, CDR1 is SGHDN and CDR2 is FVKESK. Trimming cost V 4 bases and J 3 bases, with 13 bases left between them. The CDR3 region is CASSPTGLLGNTIYF. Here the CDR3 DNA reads TGTGCCAGCAGCCCGACTGGACTGCTTGGAAACACCATATATTTT.

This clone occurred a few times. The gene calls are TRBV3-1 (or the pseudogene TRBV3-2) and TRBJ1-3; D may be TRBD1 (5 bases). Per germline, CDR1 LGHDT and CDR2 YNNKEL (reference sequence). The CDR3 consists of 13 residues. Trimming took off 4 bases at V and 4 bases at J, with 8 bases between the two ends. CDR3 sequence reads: CASSRGTGNTIYF. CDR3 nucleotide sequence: TGTGCCAGCAGCCGAGGGACCGGAAACACCATATATTTT.

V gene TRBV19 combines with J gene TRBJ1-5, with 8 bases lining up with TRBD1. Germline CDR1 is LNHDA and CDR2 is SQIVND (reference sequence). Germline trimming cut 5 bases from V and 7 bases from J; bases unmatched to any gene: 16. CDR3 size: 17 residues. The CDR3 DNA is TGTGCCAGTAGTCTGAAACCCTCAGGGGGCGGGTTACAGCCCCAGCATTTT. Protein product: CASSLKPSGGGLQPQHF. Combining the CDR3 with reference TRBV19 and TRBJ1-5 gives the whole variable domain DGGITQSPKYLFRKEGQNVTLSCEQNLNHDAMYWYRQDPGQGLRLIYYSQIVNDFQKGDIAEGYSVSREKKESFPLTVTSAQKNPTAFYLCASSLKPSGGGLQPQHFGDGTRLSIL.

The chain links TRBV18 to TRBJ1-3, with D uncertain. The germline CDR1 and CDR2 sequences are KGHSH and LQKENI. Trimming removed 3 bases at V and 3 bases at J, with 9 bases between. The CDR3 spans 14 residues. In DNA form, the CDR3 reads TGTGCCAGCTCACCCTCGGGGTTTGGAAACACCATATATTTT. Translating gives CASSPSGFGNTIYF.

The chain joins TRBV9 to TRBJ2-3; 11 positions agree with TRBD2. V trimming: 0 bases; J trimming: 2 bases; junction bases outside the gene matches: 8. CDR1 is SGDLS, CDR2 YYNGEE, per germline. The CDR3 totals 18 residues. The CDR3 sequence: CASSVGGTSGGFTDTQYF. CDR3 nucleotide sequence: TGTGCCAGCAGCGTAGGCGGGACTAGCGGAGGCTTCACAGATACGCAGTATTTT.

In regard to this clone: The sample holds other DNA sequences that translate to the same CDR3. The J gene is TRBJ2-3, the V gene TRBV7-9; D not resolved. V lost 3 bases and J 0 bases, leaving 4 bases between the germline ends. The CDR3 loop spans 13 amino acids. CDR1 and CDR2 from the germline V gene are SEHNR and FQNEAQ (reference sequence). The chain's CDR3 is CASSLLSTDTQYF. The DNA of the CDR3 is TGTGCCAGCAGCTTGTTGAGCACAGATACGCAGTATTTT.